This entry lists 29 T cell receptor beta chains sequenced from one sample in a study of blood T cell repertoires in COVID-19. Only in-frame clones appear in the TCRdb table, and some are missing; sequencing was by immunoSEQ multiplex PCR. The table includes 130,000 to 150,000 clones, around three quarters detected once. The source material was peripheral blood. These receptors came from a man in his 60s with acute or convalescent COVID-19.

The chain is built from TRBV19 and TRBJ1-1, with a weak D call TRBD1 (5 bases). Germline-derived CDR1 and CDR2 are LNHDA and SQIVND (reference sequence). V lost 2 bases to trimming and J lost 0 bases, with 10 bases between them. CDR3 size: 15 residues. CDR3 in amino acids: CASSIQGPMNTEAFF. The CDR3 DNA reads TGTGCCAGTAGTATACAGGGTCCCATGAACACTGAAGCTTTCTTT. Filled out from reference TRBV19 and TRBJ1-1, the complete variable domain reads DGGITQSPKYLFRKEGQNVTLSCEQNLNHDAMYWYRQDPGQGLRLIYYSQIVNDFQKGDIAEGYSVSREKKESFPLTVTSAQKNPTAFYLCASSIQGPMNTEAFFGQGTRLTVV.

This chain joins TRBV6-5 and TRBJ1-1, with TRBD1 matching 8 bases. This CDR3 has 16 amino acids. Germline-derived CDR1 and CDR2 are MNHEY and SVGAGI. After removal of 0 bases from V and 5 bases from J, the junction contained 8 bases not matched to a gene. The CDR3: CASSYSADRGRTEAFF. CDR3 sequence (DNA): TGTGCCAGCAGTTACTCCGCCGACAGGGGTCGGACTGAAGCTTTCTTT.

This chain uses TRBV3-1 (or the pseudogene TRBV3-2) with TRBJ2-1, with 11 bases lining up with TRBD1. CDR1 LGHDT and CDR2 YNNKEL come from the germline V gene (reference sequence). V was pared by 3 bases and J by 3 bases, with 1 base of the junction left unmatched. CDR3 length equals 15 residues. Here the CDR3 DNA reads TGTGCCAGCAGCCAGGGACAGGGGGGCTACAATGAGCAGTTCTTC. The encoded protein is CASSQGQGGYNEQFF.

This clone showed up just once. V is TRBV9 and J is TRBJ1-2, with 9 bases lining up with TRBD1. The CDR3 contains 15 residues. The junction had 5 bases not matched to a gene; V was cut back by 0 bases and J by 5 bases. The germline V gene has CDR1 SGDLS and CDR2 YYNGEE. CDR3 region: CASSVGAGTGYGYTF. The CDR3 DNA sequence: TGTGCCAGCAGCGTAGGGGCCGGGACAGGGTATGGCTACACCTTC.

The chain couples TRBV5-6 to TRBJ2-1; 12 positions match TRBD2. The trim removed 0 bases at V and 0 bases at J, leaving 7 bases unmatched. In germline, CDR1 is SGHDT, CDR2 YYEEEE. This CDR3 has 19 residues. CDR3 residues: CASSLELAGGPSSYNEQFF. CDR3 DNA sequence: TGTGCCAGCAGCTTGGAGCTAGCGGGAGGGCCAAGCTCCTACAATGAGCAGTTCTTC.

Written as DNA, the CDR3 is TGTGCCAGCAGTTCCCTTCAGGGAACTGAAGCTTTCTTT. Translation gives CASSSLQGTEAFF. This chain links TRBV2 with TRBJ1-1, with D possibly being TRBD1 (5 bases). Per the germline V gene, CDR1 is SNHLY and CDR2 is FYNNEI. The CDR3 sequence is 13 residues long. Trimming stripped 5 bases from V and 5 bases from J, with 12 bases between. Combining the CDR3 with reference TRBV2 and TRBJ1-1 gives the whole variable domain EPEVTQTPSHQVTQMGQEVILRCVPISNHLYFYWYRQILGQKVEFLVSFYNNEISEKSEIFDDQFSVERPDGSNFTLKIRSTKLEDSAMYFCASSSLQGTEAFFGQGTRLTVV.

The chain is built from TRBV2 and TRBJ2-7, with D hard to call. Between the trimmed V and J ends, which lost 3 bases and 0 bases, there was a span of 3 bases. Germline lookup yields CDR1 SNHLY and CDR2 FYNNEI. The CDR3 sequence is 12 residues long. The DNA for the CDR3 is TGTGCCAGCAGTGACGGCTCCTACGAGCAGTACTTC. Translated, it gives CASSDGSYEQYF.

The count of this clone is one. This rearrangement joins TRBV10-3 to TRBJ2-3, with TRBD2 matching 12 bases. With V trimmed by 7 bases and J by 2 bases, 7 bases remained unmatched. Germline CDR1 ENHRY, CDR2 SYGVKD. CDR3 length equals 16 residues. This CDR3 is CAITTGLAGPTDTQYF. The CDR3 coding sequence is TGTGCCATCACAACAGGACTAGCGGGACCCACAGATACGCAGTATTTT.

The chain uses TRBV11-2 and TRBJ1-2; D remains ambiguous. CDR3 length equals 13 residues. Trimming pared 4 bases from V and 0 bases from J, leaving 6 bases between. Germline V gene sequence: CDR1 SGHAT, CDR2 FQNNGV. The CDR3 sequence is CASSSGANYGYTF. CDR3 in DNA: TGTGCCAGCAGCTCGGGAGCTAACTATGGCTACACCTTC.

The J gene is TRBJ2-3, the V gene TRBV12-3 or TRBV12-4; D is ambiguous. The V end lost 6 bases, the J end lost 6 bases, and 10 bases lay between the germline ends. CDR3 length: 12 residues. The CDR3: CASRKDWDTQYF. CDR3 coding DNA: TGTGCCAGCAGGAAAGACTGGGATACGCAGTATTTT.

The J gene is TRBJ2-5, the V gene TRBV6-5; 10 bases line up with TRBD2. The CDR3 spans 15 residues. Germline V lookup: CDR1 MNHEY, CDR2 SVGAGI. V dropped 6 bases and J dropped 3; count of bases not matched to a gene: 7. As DNA, the CDR3 is TGTGCCAGCAGCCCCCCCACTAGCGGGAAAGAGACCCAGTACTTC. It is translated as CASSPPTSGKETQYF.

The rearrangement uses TRBV5-1 and TRBJ2-3; no firm D call. CDR1 SGHRS and CDR2 YFSETQ come from the germline V gene. The CDR3 loop spans 16 amino acids. Trimming shortened V by 0 bases and J by 0 bases, and 11 bases separated the two germline ends. CDR3 DNA sequence: TGCGCCAGCAGCTTGGGCCGGCAGGTTAGCACAGATACGCAGTATTTT. Translated: CASSLGRQVSTDTQYF.

The chain carries TRBV3-1 (or the pseudogene TRBV3-2) and TRBJ1-1, with TRBD1 as a possible D gene (5 bases). With 0 bases removed from V and 0 bases from J, the gap between germline ends came to 8 bases. Germline CDR1 is LGHDT and CDR2 is YNNKEL (reference sequence). This CDR3 comprises 15 residues. The CDR3: CASSQEYRMNTEAFF. CDR3 bases: TGTGCCAGCAGCCAAGAGTACAGGATGAACACTGAAGCTTTCTTT.

The chain recombines TRBV29-1 with TRBJ1-1; TRBD1 matches at 8 bases. Germline assignment: CDR1 SQVTM and CDR2 ANQGSEA. The CDR3 runs 15 residues. V dropped 5 bases and J dropped 0; count of bases not matched to a gene: 8. The CDR3 DNA sequence: TGCAGCGTTAACAGGGGGGGGCGTATGAACACTGAAGCTTTCTTT. Translated: CSVNRGGRMNTEAFF.

The rearrangement uses TRBV10-1 and TRBJ1-3; 7 nucleotides match TRBD1. CDR1 and CDR2 (germline): WNHNN, SYGVQD (reference sequence). The CDR3 is made up of 15 amino acids. V was pared by 3 bases and J by 3 bases, with 5 bases of the junction left unmatched. CDR3 nucleotide sequence: TGCGCCAGCAGTGAAGGACAGGCCCTTGGAAACACCATATATTTT. Its translation: CASSEGQALGNTIYF.

The chain uses TRBV5-1 and TRBJ1-1; the D gene is possibly TRBD1 (6 bases). From germline, CDR1 is SGHRS and CDR2 YFSETQ. This CDR3 has 15 residues. Trimming took off 4 bases at V and 1 base at J, with 14 bases between the two ends. The CDR3 DNA sequence: TGCGCCAGCAGCGTGGAAGGACAGAAGAACACTGAAGCTTTCTTT. Its translation: CASSVEGQKNTEAFF.

This clone was seen many times. The CDR3 sequence: CSVEDLGLAGSYNEQFF. The CDR3 DNA sequence: TGCAGCGTTGAAGATCTTGGGCTAGCGGGGAGCTACAATGAGCAGTTCTTC. The rearrangement uses TRBV29-1 and TRBJ2-1, with 9 positions matching TRBD2. V lost 0 bases, J lost 3 bases, and 9 bases stayed unmatched. Germline V gene data show CDR1 as SQVTM and CDR2 as ANQGSEA. This CDR3 comprises 17 residues.

The rearrangement joins TRBV7-9 to TRBJ2-5; 8 bases are a match to TRBD1. The CDR3 spans 14 residues. Trimming cost V 5 bases and J 5 bases; bases outside gene matches: 7. Germline CDR1 SEHNR, CDR2 FQNEAQ (reference sequence). This CDR3 is CASSPTGVRETQYF. CDR3 DNA: TGTGCCAGCAGCCCGACAGGGGTCCGGGAGACCCAGTACTTC.

The table lists this clone with a count of one. V gene TRBV6-1 combines with J gene TRBJ2-7; 8 nucleotides align to TRBD2. Per the germline V gene, CDR1 is MNHNS and CDR2 is SASEGT. The V and J ends lost 1 base and 4 bases, in that order; junction bases with no gene match: 3. The CDR3 consists of 14 residues. The CDR3 region has the DNA TGTGCCAGCAGTGAAGTGGGGACTAGATACGAGCAGTACTTC. Its translation: CASSEVGTRYEQYF.

V usage is TRBV4-1 and J usage is TRBJ1-1, with TRBD1 as a possible D gene (6 bases). The CDR3 consists of 15 residues. CDR1 and CDR2 from the germline V gene are MGHRA and YSYEKL. Trimming pared 2 bases from V and 1 base from J, leaving 11 bases between. CDR3 region: CASSQTGQKNTEAFF. The CDR3 nucleotides read TGCGCCAGCAGCCAAACGGGACAAAAGAACACTGAAGCTTTCTTT.

The rearrangement links TRBV19 to TRBJ2-4, with 11 bases lining up with TRBD1. Germline CDR1 is LNHDA and CDR2 is SQIVND (reference sequence). The V segment lost 4 bases and the J segment 0 bases; nucleotides outside the gene matches: 5. The CDR3 has 17 amino acids. CDR3 in DNA: TGTGCCAGTAGTACGGGGACAGGGGGAGTAGCCAAAAACATTCAGTACTTC. Encoded protein: CASSTGTGGVAKNIQYF. Drawing the rest from reference TRBV19 and TRBJ2-4, the complete variable domain is DGGITQSPKYLFRKEGQNVTLSCEQNLNHDAMYWYRQDPGQGLRLIYYSQIVNDFQKGDIAEGYSVSREKKESFPLTVTSAQKNPTAFYLCASSTGTGGVAKNIQYFGAGTRLSVL.

The chain is built from TRBV7-8 and TRBJ2-1; 9 bases are shared with TRBD2. V shed 9 bases and J 1 base; nucleotides not matched to a gene: 7. In germline, CDR1 is SGHVS, CDR2 FQNEAQ. The CDR3 is made up of 15 amino acids. The CDR3 protein is CASGQTSGSYNEQFF. CDR3 DNA: TGTGCCAGTGGGCAAACTAGCGGGTCCTACAATGAGCAGTTCTTC.

This clone was seen ten or more times. The chain has TRBV12-5 and TRBJ1-1; D gene ambiguous. Germline V gives CDR1 LGHNT, CDR2 FRNRAP. The CDR3 sequence is 12 residues long. Trimming stripped 6 bases from V and 7 bases from J, with 12 bases between. The CDR3 spells CASGLGHLEAFF. The CDR3 nucleotides are TGTGCTAGTGGACTAGGGCACCTTGAAGCTTTCTTT.

The chain carries TRBV28 and TRBJ2-3; perhaps TRBD2 as D (6 bases). With 4 bases removed from V and 4 bases from J, the gap between germline ends came to 15 bases. Germline V gene sequence: CDR1 MDHEN, CDR2 SYDVKM. The CDR3 is 15 residues long. The CDR3 loop is CASSWRAGQSDTQYF. The CDR3, as DNA: TGTGCCAGCAGTTGGAGGGCAGGGCAGTCAGATACGCAGTATTTT.

The V gene is TRBV19, the J gene TRBJ1-5, with 8 bases identical to TRBD1. Germline CDR1 and CDR2: LNHDA and SQIVND (reference sequence). V dropped 5 bases and J dropped 6; count of bases not matched to a gene: 6. This CDR3 has 14 residues. The CDR3 coding sequence is TGTGCCAGTAGTTCCGGACAGGGTTTTCAGCCCCAGCATTTT. Its translation is CASSSGQGFQPQHF.

The chain carries TRBV28 and TRBJ2-5, with D maybe TRBD1 (6 bases). V lost 10 bases and J lost 3, with 15 bases in between. Germline assignment: CDR1 MDHEN and CDR2 SYDVKM. CDR3 length: 13 residues. The CDR3 is CAIRTATKETQYF. CDR3 DNA: TGTGCCATTAGGACAGCGACTAAAGAGACCCAGTACTTC. Complete variable domain (other parts from reference TRBV28 and TRBJ2-5): DVKVTQSSRYLVKRTGEKVFLECVQDMDHENMFWYRQDPGLGLRLIYFSYDVKMKEKGDIPEGYSVSREKKERFSLILESASTNQTSMYLCAIRTATKETQYFGPGTRLLVL.

The chain combines TRBV28 with TRBJ2-7; 8 bases fit TRBD2. Germline lookup yields CDR1 MDHEN and CDR2 SYDVKM. V lost 6 bases and J lost 4; bases outside the gene matches: 2. The CDR3 is made up of 12 amino acids. The CDR3 here is CASSRLAYEQYF. CDR3 DNA sequence: TGTGCCAGCAGCAGACTAGCGTACGAGCAGTACTTC.

The chain carries TRBV7-9 and TRBJ2-5; 8 bases fit TRBD1. Germline CDR1 and CDR2: SEHNR and FQNEAQ (reference sequence). The CDR3 consists of 16 residues. The V and J ends lost 1 base and 5 bases, in that order; junction bases with no gene match: 9. In DNA form, the CDR3 reads TGTGCCAGCAGCTTAGGAACAGGGGGAGCTACGGAGACCCAGTACTTC. Translated, it gives CASSLGTGGATETQYF. Full variable domain (rest looked up from reference TRBV7-9 and TRBJ2-5): DTGVSQNPRHKITKRGQNVTFRCDPISEHNRLYWYRQTLGQGPEFLTYFQNEAQLEKSRLLSDRFSAERPKGSFSTLEIQRTEQGDSAMYLCASSLGTGGATETQYFGPGTRLLVL.

This clone appeared a single time. V and J are TRBV4-1 and TRBJ1-2, with D possibly being TRBD1 (5 bases). CDR3 length: 13 amino acids. The germline V and J ends were trimmed by 1 base and 6 bases, with 9 bases remaining between them. Germline V CDR1 and CDR2: MGHRA, YSYEKL. The DNA for the CDR3 is TGCGCCAGCAGCCAAGTTCAAGGGGATGGCTACACCTTC. Translated, it gives CASSQVQGDGYTF.